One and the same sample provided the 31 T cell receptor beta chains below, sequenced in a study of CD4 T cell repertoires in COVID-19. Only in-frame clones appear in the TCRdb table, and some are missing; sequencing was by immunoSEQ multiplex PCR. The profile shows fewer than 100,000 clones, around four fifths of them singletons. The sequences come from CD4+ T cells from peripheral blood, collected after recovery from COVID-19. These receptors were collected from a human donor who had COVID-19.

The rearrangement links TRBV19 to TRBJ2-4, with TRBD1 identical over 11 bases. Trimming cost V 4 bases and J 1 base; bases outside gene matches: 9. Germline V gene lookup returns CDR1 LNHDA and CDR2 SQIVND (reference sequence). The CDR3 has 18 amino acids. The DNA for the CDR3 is TGTGCCAGTAGTACCCCCACGGACAGGGGGCTGGCCAAAAACATTCAGTACTTC. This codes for CASSTPTDRGLAKNIQYF.

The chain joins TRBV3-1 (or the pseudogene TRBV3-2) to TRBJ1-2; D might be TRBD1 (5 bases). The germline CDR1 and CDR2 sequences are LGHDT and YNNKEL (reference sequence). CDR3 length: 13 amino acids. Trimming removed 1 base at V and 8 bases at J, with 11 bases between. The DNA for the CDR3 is TGTGCCAGCAGCCAAGTCGTAGGGGACGGCTACACCTTC. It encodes CASSQVVGDGYTF.

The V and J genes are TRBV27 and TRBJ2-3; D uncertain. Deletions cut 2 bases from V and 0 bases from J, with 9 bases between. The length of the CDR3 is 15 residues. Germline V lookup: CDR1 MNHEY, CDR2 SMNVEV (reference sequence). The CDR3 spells CASSLRRTSTDTQYF. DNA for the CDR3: TGTGCCAGCAGTTTACGGCGGACCAGCACAGATACGCAGTATTTT.

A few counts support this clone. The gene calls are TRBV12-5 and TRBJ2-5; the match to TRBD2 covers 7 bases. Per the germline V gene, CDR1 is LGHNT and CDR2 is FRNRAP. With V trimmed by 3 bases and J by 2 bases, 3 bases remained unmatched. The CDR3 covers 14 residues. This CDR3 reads CASGLGSGQETQYF. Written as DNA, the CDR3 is TGTGCTAGTGGTTTAGGTAGCGGGCAAGAGACCCAGTACTTC.

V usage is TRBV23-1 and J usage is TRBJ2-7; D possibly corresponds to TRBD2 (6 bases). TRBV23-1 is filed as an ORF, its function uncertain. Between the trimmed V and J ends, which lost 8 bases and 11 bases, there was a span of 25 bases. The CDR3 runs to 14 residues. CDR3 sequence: CASPGVAGMSGEYF. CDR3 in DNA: TGCGCCAGCCCCGGGGTGGCGGGAATGAGTGGTGAGTACTTC.

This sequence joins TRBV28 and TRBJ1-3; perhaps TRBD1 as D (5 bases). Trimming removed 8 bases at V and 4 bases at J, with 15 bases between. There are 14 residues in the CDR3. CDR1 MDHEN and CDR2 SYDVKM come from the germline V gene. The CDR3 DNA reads TGTGCCAGCCGCCTTGGGGGGATGGGAAACACCATATATTTT. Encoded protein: CASRLGGMGNTIYF.

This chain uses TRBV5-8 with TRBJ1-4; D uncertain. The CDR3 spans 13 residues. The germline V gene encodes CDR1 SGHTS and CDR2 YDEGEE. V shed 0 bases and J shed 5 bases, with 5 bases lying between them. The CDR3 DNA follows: TGTGCCAGCAGCTTGGGAGTCAATGAAAAACTGTTTTTT. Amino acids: CASSLGVNEKLFF.

The CDR3 region is CASRPRTGRDEQFF. DNA for the CDR3: TGTGCCAGTAGACCACGGACAGGGAGGGATGAGCAGTTCTTC. This chain links TRBV19 with TRBJ2-1; possibly TRBD1 for D (8 bases). Germline loops: CDR1 LNHDA, CDR2 SQIVND (reference sequence). The germline V and J ends were trimmed by 6 bases and 8 bases, with 17 bases remaining between them. This CDR3 has 14 amino acids.

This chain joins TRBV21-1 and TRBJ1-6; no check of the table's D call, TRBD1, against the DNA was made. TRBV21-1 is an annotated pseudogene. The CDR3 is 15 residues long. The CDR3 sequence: CASSKAYRGRSPLHF. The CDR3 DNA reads TGTGCCAGCAGCAAAGCATACAGGGGACGTTCACCCCTCCACTTT.

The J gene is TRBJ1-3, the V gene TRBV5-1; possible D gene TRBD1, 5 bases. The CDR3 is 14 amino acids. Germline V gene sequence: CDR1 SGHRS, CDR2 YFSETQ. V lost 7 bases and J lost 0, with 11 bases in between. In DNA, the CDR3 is TGCGCCAGCGGCCAGGGCAGCTCTGGAAACACCATATATTTT. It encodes CASGQGSSGNTIYF.

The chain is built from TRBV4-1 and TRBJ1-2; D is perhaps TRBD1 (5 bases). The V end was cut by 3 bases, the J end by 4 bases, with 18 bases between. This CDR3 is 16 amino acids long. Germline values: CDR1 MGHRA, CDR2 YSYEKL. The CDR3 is CASSQEGTANSYGYTF. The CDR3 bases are TGCGCCAGCAGCCAGGAAGGGACGGCTAACTCCTATGGCTACACCTTC.

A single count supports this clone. The DNA of the CDR3 is TGTGCCAGCAGCCCGACTAGCGGGAGGGCGGAGACCCAGTACTTC. It codes for CASSPTSGRAETQYF. This rearrangement joins TRBV7-2 to TRBJ2-5; 14 positions agree with TRBD2. This CDR3 has 15 residues. CDR1 is SGHTA and CDR2 is FQGNSA in the germline V gene. J lost 5 bases, V lost 5 bases, and 4 bases had no gene match.

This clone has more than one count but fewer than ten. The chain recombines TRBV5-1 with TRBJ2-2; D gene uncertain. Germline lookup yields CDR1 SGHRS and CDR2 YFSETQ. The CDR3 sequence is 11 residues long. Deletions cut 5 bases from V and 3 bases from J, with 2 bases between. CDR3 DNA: TGCGCCAGCAGGGACACCGGGGAGCTGTTTTTT. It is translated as CASRDTGELFF.

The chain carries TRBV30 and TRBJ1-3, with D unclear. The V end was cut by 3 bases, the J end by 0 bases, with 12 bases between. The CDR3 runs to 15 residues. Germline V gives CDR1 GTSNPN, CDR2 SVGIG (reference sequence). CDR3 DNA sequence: TGTGCCTGGAGCGGGCGGGCGGACTCTGGAAACACCATATATTTT. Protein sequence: CAWSGRADSGNTIYF.

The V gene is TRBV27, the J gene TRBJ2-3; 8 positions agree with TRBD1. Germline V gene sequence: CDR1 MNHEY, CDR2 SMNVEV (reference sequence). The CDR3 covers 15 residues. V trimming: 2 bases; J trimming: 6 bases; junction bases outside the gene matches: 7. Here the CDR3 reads CASSLQGARSDTQYF. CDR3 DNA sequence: TGTGCCAGCAGTTTACAGGGGGCGCGATCGGATACGCAGTATTTT.

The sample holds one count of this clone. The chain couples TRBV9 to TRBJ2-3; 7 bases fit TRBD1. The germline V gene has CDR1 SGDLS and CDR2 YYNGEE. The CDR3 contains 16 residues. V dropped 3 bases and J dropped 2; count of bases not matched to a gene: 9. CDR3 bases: TGTGCCAGCAGCGCCCCTCGGGACAGAAACACAGATACGCAGTATTTT. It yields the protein CASSAPRDRNTDTQYF.

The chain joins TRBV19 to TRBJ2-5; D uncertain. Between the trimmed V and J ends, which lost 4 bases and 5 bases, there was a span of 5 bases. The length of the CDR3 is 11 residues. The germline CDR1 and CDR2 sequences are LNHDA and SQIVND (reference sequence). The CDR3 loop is CASSRRETQYF. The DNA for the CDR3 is TGTGCCAGTAGTAGGCGGGAGACCCAGTACTTC.

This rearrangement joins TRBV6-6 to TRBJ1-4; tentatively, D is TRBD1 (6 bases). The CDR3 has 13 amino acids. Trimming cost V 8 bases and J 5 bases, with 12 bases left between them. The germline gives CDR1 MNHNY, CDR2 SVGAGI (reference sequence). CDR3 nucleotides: TGTGCCAGCGCAGGGGAGGGCAATGAAAAACTGTTTTTT. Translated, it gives CASAGEGNEKLFF.

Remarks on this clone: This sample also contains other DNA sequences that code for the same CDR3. The CDR3: CASSQEEGDEQFF. The DNA for the CDR3 is TGTGCCAGCAGCCAAGAGGAGGGTGACGAGCAGTTCTTC. The V and J genes are TRBV3-1 (or the pseudogene TRBV3-2) and TRBJ2-1, with D possibly TRBD2 on 6 matching bases. Trimming pared 0 bases from V and 10 bases from J, leaving 10 bases between. The germline V gene encodes CDR1 LGHDT and CDR2 YNNKEL (reference sequence). The CDR3 has 13 residues.

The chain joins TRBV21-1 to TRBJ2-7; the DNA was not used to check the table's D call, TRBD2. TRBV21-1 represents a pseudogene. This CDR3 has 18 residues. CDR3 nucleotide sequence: TGTGCCAGCAGCCGCTTGGACCCCCGACTAGCGGGGGACTACGAGCAGTACTTC. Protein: CASSRLDPRLAGDYEQYF.

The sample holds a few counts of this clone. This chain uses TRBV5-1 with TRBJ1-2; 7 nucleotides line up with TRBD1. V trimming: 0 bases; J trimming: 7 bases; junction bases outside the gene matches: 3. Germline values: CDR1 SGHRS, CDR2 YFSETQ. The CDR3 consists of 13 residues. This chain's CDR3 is CASSLEGAGGYTF. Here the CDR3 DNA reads TGCGCCAGCAGCTTGGAGGGGGCTGGTGGCTACACCTTC.

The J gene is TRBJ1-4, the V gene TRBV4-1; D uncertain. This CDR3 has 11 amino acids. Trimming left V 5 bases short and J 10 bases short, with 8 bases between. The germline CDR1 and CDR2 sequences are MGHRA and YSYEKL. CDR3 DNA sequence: TGCGCCAGCAGCTTAGGGAGAAAACTGTTTTTT. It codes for CASSLGRKLFF.

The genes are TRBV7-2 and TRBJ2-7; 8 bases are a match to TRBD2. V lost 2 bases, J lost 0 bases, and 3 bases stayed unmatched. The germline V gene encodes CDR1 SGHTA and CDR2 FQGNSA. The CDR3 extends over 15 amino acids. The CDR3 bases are TGTGCCAGCAGCTTATCAGCGGGGGCCTCCTACGAGCAGTACTTC. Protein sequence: CASSLSAGASYEQYF.

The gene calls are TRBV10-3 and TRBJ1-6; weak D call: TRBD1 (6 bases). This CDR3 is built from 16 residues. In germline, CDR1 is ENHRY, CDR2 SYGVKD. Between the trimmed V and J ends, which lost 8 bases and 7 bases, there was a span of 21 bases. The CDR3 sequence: CAISRGGGNGNSPLHF. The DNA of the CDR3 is TGTGCCATCTCCCGGGGAGGGGGAAATGGGAATTCACCCCTCCACTTT.

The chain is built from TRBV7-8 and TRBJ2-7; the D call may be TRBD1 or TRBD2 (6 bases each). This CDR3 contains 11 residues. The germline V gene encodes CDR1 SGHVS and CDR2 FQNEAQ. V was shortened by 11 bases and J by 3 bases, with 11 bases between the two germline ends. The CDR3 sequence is CASGAGYEQYF. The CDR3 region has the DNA TGTGCCTCGGGGGCAGGCTACGAGCAGTACTTC.

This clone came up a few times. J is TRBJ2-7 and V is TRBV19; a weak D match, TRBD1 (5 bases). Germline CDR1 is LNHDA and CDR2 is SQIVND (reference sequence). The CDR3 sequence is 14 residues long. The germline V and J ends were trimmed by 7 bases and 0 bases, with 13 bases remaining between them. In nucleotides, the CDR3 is TGTGCCAGTAAAAGGGGCGCAACCTCCTACGAGCAGTACTTC. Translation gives CASKRGATSYEQYF.

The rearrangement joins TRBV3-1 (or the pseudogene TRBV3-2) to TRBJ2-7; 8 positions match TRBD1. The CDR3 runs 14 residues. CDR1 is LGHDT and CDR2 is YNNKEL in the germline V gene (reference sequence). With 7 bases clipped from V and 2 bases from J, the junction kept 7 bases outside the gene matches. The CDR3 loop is CASTFRGLTYEQYF. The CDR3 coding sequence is TGTGCCAGCACCTTCAGGGGGCTAACCTACGAGCAGTACTTC.

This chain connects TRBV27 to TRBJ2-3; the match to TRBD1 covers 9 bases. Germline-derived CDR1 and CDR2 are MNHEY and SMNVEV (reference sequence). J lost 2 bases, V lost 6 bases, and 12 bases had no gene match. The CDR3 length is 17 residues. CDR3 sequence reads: CASRKGTGTGSTDTQYF. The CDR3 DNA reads TGTGCCAGCAGGAAAGGGACCGGGACAGGGTCCACAGATACGCAGTATTTT.

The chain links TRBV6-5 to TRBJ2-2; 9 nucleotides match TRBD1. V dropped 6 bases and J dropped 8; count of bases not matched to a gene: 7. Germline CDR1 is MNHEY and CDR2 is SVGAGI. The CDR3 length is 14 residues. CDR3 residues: CASRQGASRGELFF. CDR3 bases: TGTGCCAGCAGACAGGGGGCGTCTAGGGGGGAGCTGTTTTTT.

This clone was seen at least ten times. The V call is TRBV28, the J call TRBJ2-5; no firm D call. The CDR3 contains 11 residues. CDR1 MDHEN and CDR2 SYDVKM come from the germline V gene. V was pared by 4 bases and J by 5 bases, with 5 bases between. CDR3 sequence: CASSSHETQYF. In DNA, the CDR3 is TGTGCCAGCAGTTCCCATGAGACCCAGTACTTC.

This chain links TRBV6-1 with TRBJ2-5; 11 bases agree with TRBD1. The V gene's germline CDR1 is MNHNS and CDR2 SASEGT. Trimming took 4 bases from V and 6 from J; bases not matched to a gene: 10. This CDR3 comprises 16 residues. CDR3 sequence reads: CASSGRTGGYIQTQYF. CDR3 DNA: TGTGCCAGCAGTGGTCGGACAGGGGGCTATATTCAGACCCAGTACTTC.